This T cell receptor beta chain was sequenced for a study of vaccination effects on CD4 cells after COVID-19. With regard to this clone: The antigen is unknown.

ViraFEST assay sequencing came after antigen-specific CD4+ T cells were expanded with viral peptide pools. With nine to eleven days of culture completed, CD4+ T cells were isolated. Vaccinees lacked prior SARS-CoV-2 infection and tested negative for nucleocapsid antibodies. On both days 3 and 7, half of the culture medium was replaced with IL-2 medium. Sequenced by immunoSEQ multiplex PCR; TCRdb stores in-frame clones only, minus some. Of 65,000 or so clones in the sample, around 69% are singletons; the top ten hold around 2.8%. Germline CDR1 KGHDR, CDR2 SFDVKD. This CDR3 contains 12 residues. Trimming took off 3 bases at V and 8 bases at J, with 7 bases between the two ends.

The sequence was collected from a human donor who received a COVID-19 vaccine. Source: CD4+ T cells from PBMCs cultured with HCoV-NL63 spike peptides, taken before COVID-19 vaccination. The chain employs TRBV24-1 and TRBJ2-1; D gene ambiguous. This chain's CDR3 is CATSDSVYEQFF. CDR3 nucleotide sequence: TGTGCCACCAGTGATAGTGTATATGAGCAGTTCTTC.